The present entry profiles one T cell receptor beta chain with its context. Its antigen is not identified. This CDR3 has 14 residues. V lost 6 bases to trimming and J lost 6 bases; unmatched junction nucleotides: 7. TCRdb reprocessed the RT-PCR reads via MiXCR and lists one record per CDR3 protein. The top ten hold about 9.4% of the sample, which has hundreds of thousands of distinct CDR3 sequences, approximately 10% seen once. This entry is derived from a study of response to subunit inactivated influenza vaccine. Study results and caveats: T cells newly recruited by each seasonal influenza vaccination are few, the authors suggested.

The chain has TRBV12-3 or TRBV12-4 and TRBJ2-1; TRBD1 matches 8 bases. Source: PBMCs from blood, taken on the day of vaccination. The sequence derives from a man in his fifties or sixties who received an inactivated influenza vaccine. CDR3 region: CASSTFGTGNEQFF. The CDR3 DNA sequence: TGTGCCAGCAGCACGTTTGGGACAGGCAATGAGCAGTTCTTC.